This TCR beta chain stems from a study of metastatic and nonmetastatic thyroid tumors. Overall study context: Across peripheral blood and tumor or nodule tissue samples taken from malignant and benign thyroid patients, the repertoires were compared with one another.

Authors' processing steps: Variation in CDR3 across clinicopathological groups served as the basis for constructing a distant-metastasis classifier in papillary thyroid cancer. MiXCR re-clonotyped the PCR reads for TCRdb. The V and J calls here are based on TCRdb, not the publication. The repertoire includes 20,000 to 25,000 clones, more than 15% of them detected once, and approximately 2.9% sits in the top ten. This clone has ten or more counts. Its specificity is not known. Germline assignment: CDR1 KGHSY and CDR2 FQNENV. The ends were cut back, 0 bases at V and 5 bases at J, with 14 bases in the middle. The CDR3 sequence is 16 residues long. Not a single patient had been given any form of treatment at any point before undergoing thyroid surgery. General study findings and limits: Malignant thyroid tumors reportedly had TCR beta diversity that was significantly higher than in benign nodules, in blood and tumor.

The sequencing sample was made of adjacent normal tissue. The source is a male donor with papillary thyroid cancer or a benign thyroid nodule (not recorded which). Some clones in this sample may be carry-over from other donors' samples. This chain joins TRBV16 and TRBJ1-5, with TRBD1 as a possible D gene (6 bases). The CDR3 bases are TGTGCCAGCAGCCAATCGGGGGGGCGCGGGGATCAGCCCCAGCATTTT. Translated, it gives CASSQSGGRGDQPQHF.